What follows is one TCR beta chain and its context. Its antigen remains unidentified. The data were taken from a study of vaccination effects on CD4 cells after COVID-19. Before sequencing took place, the ViraFEST assay used viral peptide pools to expand antigen-specific CD4+ T cells. Subsequent to less than 13 days of culture, CD4+ T cells were isolated. All study participants received two doses of BNT162b2 or mRNA-1273 vaccine. The CDR3 extends over 12 amino acids. The ends were cut back, 6 bases at V and 5 bases at J, with 9 bases in the middle. Clones were read by immunoSEQ multiplex PCR, and TCRdb kept only the in-frame ones, dropping some. In the table there are around 81,000 clones, about three quarters of which are singletons. Study observations and caveats: Few convalescent patients were included, and no early post-infection timepoints were sampled.

The sample in question was CD4+ T cells from PBMCs cultured with HCoV-OC43 spike peptides, obtained after COVID-19 vaccination. Noted subset: HCoV-OC43 spike overlapping peptide pool stimulation. The receptor was isolated from a human donor who received a COVID-19 vaccine. The chain joins TRBV12-3 or TRBV12-4 to TRBJ2-3; D is possibly TRBD2 (6 bases). The CDR3 is CASSGGLDTQYF. As DNA, the CDR3 is TGTGCCAGCAGCGGGGGACTAGATACGCAGTATTTT.